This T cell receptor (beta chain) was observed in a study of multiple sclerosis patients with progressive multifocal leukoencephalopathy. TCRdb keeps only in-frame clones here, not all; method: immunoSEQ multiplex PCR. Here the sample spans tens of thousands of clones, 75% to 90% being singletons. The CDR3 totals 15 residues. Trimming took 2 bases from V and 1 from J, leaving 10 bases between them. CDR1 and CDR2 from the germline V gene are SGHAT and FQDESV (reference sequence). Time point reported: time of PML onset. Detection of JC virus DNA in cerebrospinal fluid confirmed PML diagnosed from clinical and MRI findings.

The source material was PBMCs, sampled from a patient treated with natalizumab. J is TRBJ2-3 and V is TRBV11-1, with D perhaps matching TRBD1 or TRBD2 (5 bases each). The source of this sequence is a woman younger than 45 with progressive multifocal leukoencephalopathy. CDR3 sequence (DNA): TGTGCCAGCAGCTTAAACAGAGGGGGCACAGATACGCAGTATTTT. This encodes CASSLNRGGTDTQYF. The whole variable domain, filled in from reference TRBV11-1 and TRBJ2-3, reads EAEVAQSPRYKITEKSQAVAFWCDPISGHATLYWYRQILGQGPELLVQFQDESVVDDSQLPKDRFSAERLKGVDSTLKIQPAELGDSAMYLCASSLNRGGTDTQYFGPGTRLTVL.